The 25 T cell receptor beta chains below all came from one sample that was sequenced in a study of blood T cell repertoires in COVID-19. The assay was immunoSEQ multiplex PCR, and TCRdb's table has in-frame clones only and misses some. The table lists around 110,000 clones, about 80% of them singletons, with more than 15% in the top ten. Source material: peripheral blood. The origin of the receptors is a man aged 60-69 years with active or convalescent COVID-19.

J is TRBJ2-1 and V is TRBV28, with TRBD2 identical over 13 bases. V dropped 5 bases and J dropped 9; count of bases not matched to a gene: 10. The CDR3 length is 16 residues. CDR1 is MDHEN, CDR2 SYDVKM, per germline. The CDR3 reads CASSLSGTSGEGEQFF. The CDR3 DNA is TGTGCCAGCAGTCTCTCCGGGACTAGCGGGGAGGGTGAGCAGTTCTTC.

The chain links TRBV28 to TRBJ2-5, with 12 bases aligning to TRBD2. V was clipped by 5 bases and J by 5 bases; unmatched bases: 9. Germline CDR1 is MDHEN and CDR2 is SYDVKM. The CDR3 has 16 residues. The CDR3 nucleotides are TGTGCCAGCAGTCGCCGACTAGCGGGAGTGAGGGAGACCCAGTACTTC. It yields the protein CASSRRLAGVRETQYF.

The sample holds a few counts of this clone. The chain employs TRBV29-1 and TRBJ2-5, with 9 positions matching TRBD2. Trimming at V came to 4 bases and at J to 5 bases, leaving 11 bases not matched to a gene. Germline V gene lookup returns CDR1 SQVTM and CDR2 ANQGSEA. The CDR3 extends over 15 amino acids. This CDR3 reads CSVGASGTRGETQYF. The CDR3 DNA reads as TGCAGCGTTGGGGCTAGCGGGACCCGGGGGGAGACCCAGTACTTC. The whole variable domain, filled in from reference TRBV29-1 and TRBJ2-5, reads SAVISQKPSRDICQRGTSLTIQCQVDSQVTMMFWYRQQPGQSLTLIATANQGSEATYESGFVIDKFPISRPNLTFSTLTVSNMSPEDSSIYLCSVGASGTRGETQYFGPGTRLLVL.

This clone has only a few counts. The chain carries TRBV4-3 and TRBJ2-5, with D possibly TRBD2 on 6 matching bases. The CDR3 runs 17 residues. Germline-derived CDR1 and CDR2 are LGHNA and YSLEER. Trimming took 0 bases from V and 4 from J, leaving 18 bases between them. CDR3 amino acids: CASSQDWGGGGRETQYF. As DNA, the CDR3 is TGCGCCAGCAGCCAAGATTGGGGAGGTGGTGGGAGAGAGACCCAGTACTTC.

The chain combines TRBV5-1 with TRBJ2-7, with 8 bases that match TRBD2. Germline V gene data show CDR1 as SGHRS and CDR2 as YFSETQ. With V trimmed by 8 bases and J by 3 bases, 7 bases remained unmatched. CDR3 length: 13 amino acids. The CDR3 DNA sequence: TGCGCCAGTCAGTTCAGCGGGAGCTACGAGCAGTACTTC. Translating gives CASQFSGSYEQYF. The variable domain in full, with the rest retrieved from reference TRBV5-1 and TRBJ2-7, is KAGVTQTPRYLIKTRGQQVTLSCSPISGHRSVSWYQQTPGQGLQFLFEYFSETQRNKGNFPGRFSGRQFSNSRSEMNVSTLELGDSALYLCASQFSGSYEQYFGPGTRLTVT.

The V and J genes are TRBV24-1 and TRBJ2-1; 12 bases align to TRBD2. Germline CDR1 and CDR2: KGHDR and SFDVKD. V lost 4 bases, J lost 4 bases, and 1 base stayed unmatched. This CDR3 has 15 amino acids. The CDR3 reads CATSEGLAGYNEQFF. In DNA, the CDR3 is TGTGCCACCAGTGAGGGACTAGCGGGTTACAATGAGCAGTTCTTC.

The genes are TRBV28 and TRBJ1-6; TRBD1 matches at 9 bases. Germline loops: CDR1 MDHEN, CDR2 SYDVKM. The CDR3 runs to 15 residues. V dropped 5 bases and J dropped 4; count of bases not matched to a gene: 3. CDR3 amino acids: CASSEGQGYNSPLHF. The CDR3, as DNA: TGTGCCAGCAGTGAGGGACAGGGTTATAATTCACCCCTCCACTTT. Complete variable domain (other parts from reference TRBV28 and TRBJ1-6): DVKVTQSSRYLVKRTGEKVFLECVQDMDHENMFWYRQDPGLGLRLIYFSYDVKMKEKGDIPEGYSVSREKKERFSLILESASTNQTSMYLCASSEGQGYNSPLHFGNGTRLTVT.

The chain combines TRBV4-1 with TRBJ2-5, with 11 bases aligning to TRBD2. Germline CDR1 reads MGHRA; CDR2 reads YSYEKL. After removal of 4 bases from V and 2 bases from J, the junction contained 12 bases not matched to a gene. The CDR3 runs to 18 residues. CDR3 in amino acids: CASSPPAGTSGLQETQYF. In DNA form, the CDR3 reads TGCGCCAGCAGCCCCCCTGCCGGGACTAGCGGCTTACAAGAGACCCAGTACTTC.

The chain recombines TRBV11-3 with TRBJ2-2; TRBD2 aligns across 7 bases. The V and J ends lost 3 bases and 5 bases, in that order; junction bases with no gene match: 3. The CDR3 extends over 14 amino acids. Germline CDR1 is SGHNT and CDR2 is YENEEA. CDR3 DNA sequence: TGTGCCAGCAGCTTTAGCGGGCTAACCGGGGAGCTGTTTTTT. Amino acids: CASSFSGLTGELFF.

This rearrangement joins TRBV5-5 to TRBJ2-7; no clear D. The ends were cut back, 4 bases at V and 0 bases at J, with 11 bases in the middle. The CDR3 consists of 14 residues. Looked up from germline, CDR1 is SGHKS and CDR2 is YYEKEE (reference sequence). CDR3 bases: TGTGCCAGCAGCCTGGAACAGTCCTCCTACGAGCAGTACTTC. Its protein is CASSLEQSSYEQYF.

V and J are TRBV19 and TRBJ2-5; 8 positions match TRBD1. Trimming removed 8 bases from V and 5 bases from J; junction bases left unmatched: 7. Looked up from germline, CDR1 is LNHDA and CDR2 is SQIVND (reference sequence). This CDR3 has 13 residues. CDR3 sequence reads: CASSTDRDETQYF. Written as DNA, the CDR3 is TGTGCCAGTTCCACGGACAGGGACGAGACCCAGTACTTC.

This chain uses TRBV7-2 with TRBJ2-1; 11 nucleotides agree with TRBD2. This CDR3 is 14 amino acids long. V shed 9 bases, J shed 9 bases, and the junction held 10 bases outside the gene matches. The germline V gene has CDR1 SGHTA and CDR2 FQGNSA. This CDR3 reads CASCPLAGEGEQFF. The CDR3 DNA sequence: TGTGCCAGTTGTCCACTAGCGGGAGAGGGTGAGCAGTTCTTC.

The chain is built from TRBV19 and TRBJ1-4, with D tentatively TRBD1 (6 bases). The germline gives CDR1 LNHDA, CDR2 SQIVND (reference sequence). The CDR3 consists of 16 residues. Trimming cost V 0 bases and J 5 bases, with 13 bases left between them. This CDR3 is CASSIDLGQKNEKLFF. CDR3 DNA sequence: TGTGCCAGTAGTATAGATTTAGGACAGAAGAATGAAAAACTGTTTTTT.

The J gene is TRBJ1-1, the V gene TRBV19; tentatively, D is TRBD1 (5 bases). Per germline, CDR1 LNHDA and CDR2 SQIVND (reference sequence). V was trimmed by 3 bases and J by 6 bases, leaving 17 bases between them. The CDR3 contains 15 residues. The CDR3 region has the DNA TGTGCCAGTAGTATTGGGGCGGTGGCGTTGCCTGAAGCTTTCTTT. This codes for CASSIGAVALPEAFF.

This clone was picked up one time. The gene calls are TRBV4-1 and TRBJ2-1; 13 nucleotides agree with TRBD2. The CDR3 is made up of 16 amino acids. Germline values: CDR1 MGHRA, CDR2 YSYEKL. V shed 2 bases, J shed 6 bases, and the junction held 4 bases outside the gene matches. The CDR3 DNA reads TGCGCCAGCAGCCAAACTAGCGGGAGGGCTTTCAATGAGCAGTTCTTC. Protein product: CASSQTSGRAFNEQFF.

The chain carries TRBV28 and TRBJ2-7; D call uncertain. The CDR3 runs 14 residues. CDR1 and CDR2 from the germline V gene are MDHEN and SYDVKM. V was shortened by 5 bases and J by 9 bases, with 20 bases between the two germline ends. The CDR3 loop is CASSPPAPPRRQYF. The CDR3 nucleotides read TGTGCCAGCAGTCCCCCCGCACCACCCAGAAGGCAGTACTTC.

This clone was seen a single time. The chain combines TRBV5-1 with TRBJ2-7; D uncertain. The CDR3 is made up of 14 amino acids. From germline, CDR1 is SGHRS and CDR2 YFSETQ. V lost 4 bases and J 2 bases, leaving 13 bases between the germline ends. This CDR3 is CASSGSRVAYEQYF. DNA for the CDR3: TGCGCCAGCAGCGGTAGCCGGGTAGCCTACGAGCAGTACTTC.

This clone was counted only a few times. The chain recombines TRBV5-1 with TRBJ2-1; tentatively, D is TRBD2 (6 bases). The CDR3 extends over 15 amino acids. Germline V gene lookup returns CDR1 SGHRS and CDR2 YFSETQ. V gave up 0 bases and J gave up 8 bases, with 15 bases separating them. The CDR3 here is CASSLVAGSFDEQFF. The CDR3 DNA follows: TGCGCCAGCAGCTTGGTGGCGGGAAGCTTCGATGAGCAGTTCTTC.

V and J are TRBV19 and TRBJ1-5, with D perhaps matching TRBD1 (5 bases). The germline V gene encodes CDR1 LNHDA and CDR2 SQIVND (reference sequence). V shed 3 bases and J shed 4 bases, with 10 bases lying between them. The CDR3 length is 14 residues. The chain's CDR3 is CASSMGSGNQPQHF. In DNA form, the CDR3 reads TGTGCCAGTAGTATGGGGTCAGGGAATCAGCCCCAGCATTTT.

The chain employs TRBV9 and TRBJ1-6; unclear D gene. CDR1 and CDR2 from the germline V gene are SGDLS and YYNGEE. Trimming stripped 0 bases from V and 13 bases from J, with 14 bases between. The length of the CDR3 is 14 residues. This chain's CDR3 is CASSVGADGAPLHF. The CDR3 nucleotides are TGTGCCAGCAGCGTAGGTGCCGATGGAGCTCCCCTCCACTTT.

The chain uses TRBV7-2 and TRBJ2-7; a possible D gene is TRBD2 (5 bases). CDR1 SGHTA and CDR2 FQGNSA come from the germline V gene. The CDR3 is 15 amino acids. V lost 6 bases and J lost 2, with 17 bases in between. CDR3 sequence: CASSSPETGTYEQYF. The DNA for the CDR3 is TGTGCCAGCAGTTCCCCTGAAACGGGAACCTACGAGCAGTACTTC.

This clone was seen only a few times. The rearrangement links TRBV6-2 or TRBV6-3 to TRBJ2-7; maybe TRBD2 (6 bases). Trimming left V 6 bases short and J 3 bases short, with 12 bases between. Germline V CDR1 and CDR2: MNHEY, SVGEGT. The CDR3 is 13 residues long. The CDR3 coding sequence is TGTGCCAGCAGCAAGACTAGTATCTACGAGCAGTACTTC. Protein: CASSKTSIYEQYF.

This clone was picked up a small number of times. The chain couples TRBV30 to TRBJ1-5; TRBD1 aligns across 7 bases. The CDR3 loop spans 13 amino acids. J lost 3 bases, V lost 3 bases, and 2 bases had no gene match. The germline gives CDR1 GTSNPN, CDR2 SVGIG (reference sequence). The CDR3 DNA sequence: TGTGCCTGGAGACAGGGGCCCAATCAGCCCCAGCATTTT. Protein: CAWRQGPNQPQHF.

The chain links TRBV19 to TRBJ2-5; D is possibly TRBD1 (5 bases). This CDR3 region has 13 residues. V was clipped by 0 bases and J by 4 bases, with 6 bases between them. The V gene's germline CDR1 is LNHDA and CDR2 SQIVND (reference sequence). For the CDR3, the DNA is TGTGCCAGTAGTATAGAAAGGGGAGAGACCCAGTACTTC. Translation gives CASSIERGETQYF. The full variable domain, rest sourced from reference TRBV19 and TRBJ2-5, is DGGITQSPKYLFRKEGQNVTLSCEQNLNHDAMYWYRQDPGQGLRLIYYSQIVNDFQKGDIAEGYSVSREKKESFPLTVTSAQKNPTAFYLCASSIERGETQYFGPGTRLLVL.

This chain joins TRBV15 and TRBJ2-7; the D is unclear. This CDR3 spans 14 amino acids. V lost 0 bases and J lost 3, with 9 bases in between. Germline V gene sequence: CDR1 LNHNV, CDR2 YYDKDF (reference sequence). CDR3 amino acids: CATSRDSTHYEQYF. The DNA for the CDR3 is TGTGCCACCAGCAGAGACTCTACCCACTACGAGCAGTACTTC.